The rows below give T cell receptor beta chains drawn from one sample of a study of blood T cell repertoires in COVID-19. Generated by immunoSEQ multiplex PCR, the TCRdb table keeps only in-frame clones and is missing some. In the table there are approximately 110,000 clones, 65% to 90% of which are singletons. Material for sequencing was peripheral blood. Receptors originate from an elderly woman with active or convalescent COVID-19. Both conserved end residues are part of each CDR3. Each record gives: J gene, V gene, CDR3 protein.

j_gene: TRBJ2-4; v_gene: TRBV2; CDR3aa: CASSEVLQAGLAKNIQYF
j_gene: TRBJ1-3; v_gene: TRBV28; CDR3aa: CASATRDRSGNTIYF
j_gene: TRBJ1-1; v_gene: TRBV6-5; CDR3aa: CASSRTGRSDTEAFF
j_gene: TRBJ2-2; v_gene: TRBV21-1; CDR3aa: CASSPSGTGELFF
j_gene: TRBJ2-2; v_gene: TRBV5-1; CDR3aa: CASRESPGGPTGELFF
j_gene: TRBJ2-5; v_gene: TRBV7-3; CDR3aa: CASSPNRRGQETQYF
j_gene: TRBJ2-7; v_gene: TRBV6-6; CDR3aa: CASSPQASGRAREQYF
j_gene: TRBJ2-1; v_gene: TRBV29-1; CDR3aa: CSVDPVLARSGEQFF
j_gene: TRBJ2-1; v_gene: TRBV11-3; CDR3aa: CASSLDRDSGRAGEQFF
j_gene: TRBJ2-7; v_gene: TRBV28; CDR3aa: CASSLLGGGSGRAWYEQYF
j_gene: TRBJ1-6; v_gene: TRBV10-3; CDR3aa: CAISGRDRDNSPLHF
j_gene: TRBJ2-1; v_gene: TRBV7-2; CDR3aa: CASSLKNGSPSYNEQFF
j_gene: TRBJ2-1; v_gene: TRBV5-1; CDR3aa: CASSKGHAYNEQFF
j_gene: TRBJ2-3; v_gene: TRBV6-4; CDR3aa: CASSDSRGGRTDTQYF
j_gene: TRBJ1-1; v_gene: TRBV5-1; CDR3aa: CASSGGENTEAFF
j_gene: TRBJ2-7; v_gene: TRBV5-1; CDR3aa: CASSLDPSGPPFEQYF
j_gene: TRBJ1-5; v_gene: TRBV28; CDR3aa: CASSLISRLSNQPQHF
j_gene: TRBJ2-2; v_gene: TRBV7-3; CDR3aa: CASSRDRSLTGELFF
j_gene: TRBJ2-3; v_gene: TRBV7-3; CDR3aa: CASSLSPQLAELSTDTQYF
j_gene: TRBJ1-2; v_gene: TRBV28; CDR3aa: CASRVDSPWSYTF
j_gene: TRBJ1-5; v_gene: TRBV12-3/TRBV12-4; CDR3aa: CASSYRADQPQHF
j_gene: TRBJ2-3; v_gene: TRBV5-1; CDR3aa: CASSFASSTDTQYF
j_gene: TRBJ1-2; v_gene: TRBV27; CDR3aa: CASSFRTGPYGYTF
j_gene: TRBJ1-1; v_gene: TRBV7-8; CDR3aa: CASSLGSGEAFF
j_gene: TRBJ2-2; v_gene: TRBV18; CDR3aa: CASSPLALVPRNTGELFF
j_gene: TRBJ1-1; v_gene: TRBV18; CDR3aa: CASSPSAGTGWDTEAFF
j_gene: TRBJ1-5; v_gene: TRBV5-1; CDR3aa: CASSPRTGKRSYSNQPQHF
j_gene: TRBJ1-1; v_gene: TRBV21-1; CDR3aa: CASRKPDMNTEAFF
j_gene: TRBJ2-3; v_gene: TRBV7-9; CDR3aa: CASRKLIAGVVTDTQYF
j_gene: TRBJ1-1; v_gene: TRBV3-1/TRBV3-2; CDR3aa: CASSLGAGRGVTEAFF
j_gene: TRBJ2-7; v_gene: TRBV28; CDR3aa: CASSLRQGPLREQYF
j_gene: TRBJ2-1; v_gene: TRBV18; CDR3aa: CASSRANEQFF
j_gene: TRBJ1-6; v_gene: TRBV12-3/TRBV12-4; CDR3aa: CASSPGQSSPLHF
j_gene: TRBJ2-1; v_gene: TRBV6-5; CDR3aa: CASSWDYSSYNEQFF
j_gene: TRBJ2-7; v_gene: TRBV28; CDR3aa: CASSFEQGLTYEQYF
j_gene: TRBJ2-2; v_gene: TRBV4-1; CDR3aa: CASSQDERSRAGELFF
j_gene: TRBJ2-5; v_gene: TRBV5-1; CDR3aa: CASSWAGGPGETQYF
j_gene: TRBJ1-1; v_gene: TRBV19; CDR3aa: CASSIVSSMNTEAFF
j_gene: TRBJ1-5; v_gene: TRBV24-1; CDR3aa: CATSDPGDSNQPQHF
j_gene: TRBJ2-1; v_gene: TRBV10-3; CDR3aa: CAISGGQGNEQFF
j_gene: TRBJ1-2; v_gene: TRBV4-2; CDR3aa: CASSQRGAPEAYGYGYTF
j_gene: TRBJ2-3; v_gene: TRBV19; CDR3aa: CASSRTDTQYF
j_gene: TRBJ2-2; v_gene: TRBV2; CDR3aa: CASRWDRGNTGELFF